The present T cell receptor (beta chain) was sequenced within a study of CXCR3-negative and CXCR3-positive naive CD8 T cells. Whole-study findings and limits: Naive CXCR3-positive and CXCR3-negative cells shared similar TRBV-TRBJ usage, unlike memory cells.

To note about this clonotype: Its target is not known.

The method, 5' RACE with UMI labels, was used to prepare the TRB cDNA libraries. TCRdb derives one entry per CDR3 protein from the 5' RACE reads, leaving out DNA. This sample's table reports around 56,000 distinct CDR3 sequences. Germline V gives CDR1 MNHEY, CDR2 SVGEGT. This CDR3 is built from 15 residues. The chain has TRBV6-2 or TRBV6-3 and TRBJ1-3; TCRdb lists TRBD1, though no DNA is available to test this call. Material: naive CXCR3- CD8+ T cells from blood. Subset denoted: CD45RO-CCR7+CD27+CD95- naive CD8+ T cells lacking CXCR3 (TNR3-). The clonotype originates from a human donor in good health. Some clones in this sample may be carry-over from other donors' samples. The CDR3 spells CASIRDSLSGNTIYF.